The clone carrying this T cell receptor (beta chain) appeared once. Its target is not known. This sample is drawn from a study of cytomegalovirus exposure and HLA in healthy donors. Study details: Across around 400 genotyped donors, roughly 80% landed in the Caucasian-associated ancestry cluster. Study conclusions and caveats: Immune exposure information comprised only CMV serostatus. Previously analyzed data showed that most TCR beta V segments were productive at a frequency of about 90% or about 30%.

Germline CDR1 and CDR2: MRHNA and SNTAGT. The length of the CDR3 is 14 residues. V was clipped by 3 bases and J by 1 base, with 8 bases between them. At sampling all donors were nominally healthy, likely with unrecorded immune exposures. PCR involved 60 Vbeta and 13 Jbeta primers. The table came from immunoSEQ multiplex PCR; TCRdb's copy has only in-frame clones and leaves some out. The sample holds around 40,000 clones, about 80% seen once. V gene TRBV6-4 combines with J gene TRBJ2-3; weak D call: TRBD1 (6 bases). This receptor was identified in a woman aged 18 to 35 in good health and CMV-seropositive. The specimen sequenced was PBMCs. The CDR3 here is CASSEGAGTDTQYF. DNA for the CDR3: TGTGCCAGCAGTGAGGGGGCGGGCACAGATACGCAGTATTTT.